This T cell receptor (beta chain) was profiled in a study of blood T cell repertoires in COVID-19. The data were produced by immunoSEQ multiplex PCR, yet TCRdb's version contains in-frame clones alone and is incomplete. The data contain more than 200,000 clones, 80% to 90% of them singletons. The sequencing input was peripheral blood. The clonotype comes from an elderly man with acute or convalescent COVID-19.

The CDR3: CASSPTGSQRGNQPQHF. CDR3 in DNA: TGTGCCAGCTCACCGACAGGGAGTCAGCGAGGCAATCAGCCCCAGCATTTT. This rearrangement joins TRBV18 to TRBJ1-5, with TRBD1 matching 7 bases. Germline V CDR1 and CDR2: KGHSH, LQKENI. V lost 3 bases, J lost 2 bases, and 10 bases stayed unmatched. The CDR3 extends over 17 amino acids.